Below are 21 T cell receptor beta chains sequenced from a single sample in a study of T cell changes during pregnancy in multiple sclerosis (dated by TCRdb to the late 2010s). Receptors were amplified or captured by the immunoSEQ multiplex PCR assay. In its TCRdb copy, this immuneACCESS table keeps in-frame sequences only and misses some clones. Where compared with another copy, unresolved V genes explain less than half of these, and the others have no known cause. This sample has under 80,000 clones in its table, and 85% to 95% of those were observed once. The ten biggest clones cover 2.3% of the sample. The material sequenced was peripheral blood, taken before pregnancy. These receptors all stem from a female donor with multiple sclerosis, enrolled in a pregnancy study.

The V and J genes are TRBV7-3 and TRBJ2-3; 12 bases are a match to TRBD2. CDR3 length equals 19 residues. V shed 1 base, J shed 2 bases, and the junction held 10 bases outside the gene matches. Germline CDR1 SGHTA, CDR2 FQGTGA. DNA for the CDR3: TGTGCCAGCAGCTTAAGTGGTCTAGCGGGAGGGCCTCACACAGATACGCAGTATTTT. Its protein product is CASSLSGLAGGPHTDTQYF.

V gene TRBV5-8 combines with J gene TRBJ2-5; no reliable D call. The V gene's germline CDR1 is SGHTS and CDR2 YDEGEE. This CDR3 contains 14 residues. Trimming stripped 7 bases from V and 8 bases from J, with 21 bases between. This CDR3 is CASLNGGSRNTQYF. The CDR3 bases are TGTGCCAGCCTCAATGGCGGCAGCCGGAATACCCAGTACTTC.

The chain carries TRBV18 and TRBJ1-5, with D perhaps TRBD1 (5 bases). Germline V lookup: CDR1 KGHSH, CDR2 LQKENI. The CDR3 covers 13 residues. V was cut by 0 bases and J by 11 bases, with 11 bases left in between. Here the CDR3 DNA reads TGTGCCAGCTCACCACCGGAAGAGACAGCCCAGCATTTT. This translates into CASSPPEETAQHF. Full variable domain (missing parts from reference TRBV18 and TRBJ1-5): NAGVMQNPRHLVRRRGQEARLRCSPMKGHSHVYWYRQLPEEGLKFMVYLQKENIIDESGMPKERFSAEFPKEGPSILRIQQVVRGDSAAYFCASSPPEETAQHFGDGTRLSIL.

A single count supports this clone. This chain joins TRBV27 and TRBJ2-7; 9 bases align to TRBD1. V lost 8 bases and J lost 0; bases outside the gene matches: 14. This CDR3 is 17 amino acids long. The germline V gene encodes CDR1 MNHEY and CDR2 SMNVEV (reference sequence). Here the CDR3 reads CASRVPGQGLSSYEQYF. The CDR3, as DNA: TGTGCCAGCCGAGTCCCGGGACAGGGCCTCAGCTCCTACGAGCAGTACTTC.

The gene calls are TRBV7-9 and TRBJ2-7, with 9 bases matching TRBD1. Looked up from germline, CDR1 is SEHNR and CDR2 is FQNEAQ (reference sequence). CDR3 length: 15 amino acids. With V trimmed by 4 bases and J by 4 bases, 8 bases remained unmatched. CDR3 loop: CASSSTWDRAYEQYF. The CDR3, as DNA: TGTGCCAGCAGCTCAACCTGGGACAGGGCTTACGAGCAGTACTTC.

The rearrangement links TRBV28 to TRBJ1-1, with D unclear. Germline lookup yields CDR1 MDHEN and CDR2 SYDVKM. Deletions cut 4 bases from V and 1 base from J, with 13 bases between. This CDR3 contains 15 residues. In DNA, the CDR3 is TGTGCCAGCAGTTACCCCCTCGGCGGGAACACTGAAGCTTTCTTT. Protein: CASSYPLGGNTEAFF.

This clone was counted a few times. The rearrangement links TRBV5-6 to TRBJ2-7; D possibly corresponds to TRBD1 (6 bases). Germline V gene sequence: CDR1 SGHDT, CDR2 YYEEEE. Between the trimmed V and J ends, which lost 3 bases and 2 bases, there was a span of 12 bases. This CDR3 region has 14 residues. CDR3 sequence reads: CASSWWGQTYEQYF. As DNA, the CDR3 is TGTGCCAGCAGCTGGTGGGGACAAACCTACGAGCAGTACTTC.

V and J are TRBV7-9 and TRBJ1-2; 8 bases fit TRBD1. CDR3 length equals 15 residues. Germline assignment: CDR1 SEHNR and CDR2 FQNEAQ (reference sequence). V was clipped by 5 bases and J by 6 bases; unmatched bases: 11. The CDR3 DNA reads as TGTGCCAGCAGCCAAGGACAGGGTAGAGGGAATGGCTACACCTTC. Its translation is CASSQGQGRGNGYTF.

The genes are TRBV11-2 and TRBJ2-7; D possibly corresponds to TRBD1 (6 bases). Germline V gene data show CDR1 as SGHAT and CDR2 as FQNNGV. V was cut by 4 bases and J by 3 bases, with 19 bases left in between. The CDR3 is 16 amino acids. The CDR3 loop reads CASSSLGSAGDYEQYF. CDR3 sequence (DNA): TGTGCCAGCAGCTCCCTCGGTTCAGCAGGGGACTACGAGCAGTACTTC.

CDR3 protein: CASSYGGGLSGNEQFF. CDR3 sequence (DNA): TGCGCCAGCAGCTACGGGGGGGGGTTATCAGGTAATGAGCAGTTCTTC. The chain joins TRBV5-1 to TRBJ2-1; 8 bases fit TRBD2. Germline-derived CDR1 and CDR2 are SGHRS and YFSETQ. The CDR3 sequence is 16 residues long. V dropped 3 bases and J dropped 7; count of bases not matched to a gene: 12.

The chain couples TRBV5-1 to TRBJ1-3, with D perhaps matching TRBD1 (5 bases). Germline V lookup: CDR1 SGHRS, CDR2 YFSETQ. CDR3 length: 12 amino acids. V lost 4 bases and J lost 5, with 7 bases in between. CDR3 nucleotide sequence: TGCGCCAGCAGCCAGGACAGAAACACCATATATTTT. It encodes CASSQDRNTIYF.

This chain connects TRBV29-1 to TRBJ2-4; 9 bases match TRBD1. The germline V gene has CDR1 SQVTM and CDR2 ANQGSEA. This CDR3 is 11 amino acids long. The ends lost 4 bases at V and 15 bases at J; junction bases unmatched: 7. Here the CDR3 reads CSVGEQGAWYF. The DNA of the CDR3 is TGCAGCGTTGGGGAACAGGGGGCCTGGTACTTC.

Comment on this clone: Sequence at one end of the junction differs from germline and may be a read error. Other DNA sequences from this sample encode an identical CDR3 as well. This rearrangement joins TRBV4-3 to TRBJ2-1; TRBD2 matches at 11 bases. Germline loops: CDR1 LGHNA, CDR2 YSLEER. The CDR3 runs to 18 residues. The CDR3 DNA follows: TGCGCTAGCAGCCGTATAGCTAGCGGGAGGTCTCGTATCGATGAGCAGTTCTTC. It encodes CASSRIASGRSRIDEQFF.

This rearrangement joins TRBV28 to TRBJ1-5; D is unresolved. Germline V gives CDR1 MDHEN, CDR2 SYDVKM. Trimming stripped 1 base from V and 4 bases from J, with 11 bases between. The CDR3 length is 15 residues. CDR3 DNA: TGTGCCAGCAGTTTATCAACCGGTGGTAATCAGCCCCAGCATTTT. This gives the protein CASSLSTGGNQPQHF.

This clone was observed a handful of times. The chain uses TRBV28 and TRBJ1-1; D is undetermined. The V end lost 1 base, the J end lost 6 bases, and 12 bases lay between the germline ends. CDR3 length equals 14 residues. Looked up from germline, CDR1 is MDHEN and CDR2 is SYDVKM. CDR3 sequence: CASSLSGETAEAFF. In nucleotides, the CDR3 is TGTGCCAGCAGTTTATCTGGGGAGACGGCTGAAGCTTTCTTT.

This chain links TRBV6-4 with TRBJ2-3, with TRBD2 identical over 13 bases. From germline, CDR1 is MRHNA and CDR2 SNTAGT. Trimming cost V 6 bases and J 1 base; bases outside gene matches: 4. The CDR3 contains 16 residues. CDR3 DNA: TGTGCCAGCAGCCATGGACTAGCGGGAGGCACAGATACGCAGTATTTT. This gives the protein CASSHGLAGGTDTQYF.

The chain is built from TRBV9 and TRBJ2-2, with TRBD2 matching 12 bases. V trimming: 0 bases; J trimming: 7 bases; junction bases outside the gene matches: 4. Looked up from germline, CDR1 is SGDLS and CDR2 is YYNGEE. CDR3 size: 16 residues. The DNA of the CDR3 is TGTGCCAGCAGCGTAGGACTAGCGGGAGTGGGCGGGGAGCTGTTTTTT. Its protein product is CASSVGLAGVGGELFF.

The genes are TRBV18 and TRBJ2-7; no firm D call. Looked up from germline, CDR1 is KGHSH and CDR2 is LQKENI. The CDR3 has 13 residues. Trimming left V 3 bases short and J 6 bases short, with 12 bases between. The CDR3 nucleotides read TGTGCCAGCTCACCCCAGAGGCAGAGCGAGCAGTACTTC. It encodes CASSPQRQSEQYF.

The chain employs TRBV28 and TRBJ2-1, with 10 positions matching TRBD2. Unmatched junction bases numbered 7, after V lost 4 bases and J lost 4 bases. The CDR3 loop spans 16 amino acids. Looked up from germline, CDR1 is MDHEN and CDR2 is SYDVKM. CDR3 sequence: CASSSTLAGQYNEQFF. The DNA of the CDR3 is TGTGCCAGCAGTTCGACACTAGCGGGGCAATACAATGAGCAGTTCTTC.

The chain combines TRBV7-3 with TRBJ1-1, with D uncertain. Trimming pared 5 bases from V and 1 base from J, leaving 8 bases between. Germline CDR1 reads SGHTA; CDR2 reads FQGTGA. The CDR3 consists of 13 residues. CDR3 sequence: CASSLQRNTEAFF. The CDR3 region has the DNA TGTGCCAGCAGCCTACAGAGGAACACTGAAGCTTTCTTT.

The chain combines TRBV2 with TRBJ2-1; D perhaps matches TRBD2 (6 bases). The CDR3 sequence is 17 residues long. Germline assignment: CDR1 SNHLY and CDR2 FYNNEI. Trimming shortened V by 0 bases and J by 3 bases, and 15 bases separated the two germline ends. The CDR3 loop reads CASSEAMLALRYNEQFF. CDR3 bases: TGTGCCAGCAGTGAAGCGATGCTAGCGCTACGCTACAATGAGCAGTTCTTC.